Sequencing of this T cell receptor (beta chain) was carried out in a study of blood T cells in healthy people across ages. Looked up from germline, CDR1 is LGHDT and CDR2 is YNNKEL (reference sequence). J gave up 8 bases and V 4 bases, and 10 bases lay outside the gene matches. This CDR3 contains 15 residues. Together with a sample-barcoded 5' primer, a J-beta primer mix was included in a second PCR lasting about 6 to 11 cycles. MiXCR, applied by TCRdb to the 5' RACE reads, yields one record per CDR3 protein. The table has over 1,300,000 distinct CDR3 sequences, roughly 60% seen once; the top ten hold over 5.5%.

Sequencing input: blood. This clonotype was sampled from a man aged 18 to 30 in good health. The V gene is TRBV3-1, the J gene TRBJ2-1; TRBD2 agrees at 8 bases. The CDR3 loop is CASSPNGGAWDEQFF. CDR3 bases: TGTGCCAGCAGCCCGAACGGGGGGGCTTGGGATGAGCAGTTCTTC.